These 13 T cell receptor beta chains were all obtained from the same sample, sequenced in a study of blood T cells in healthy people across ages. Primers used in a second PCR of about 7 to 12 cycles were a sample-barcoded 5' primer and a J-beta primer mix. TCRdb reprocessed the 5' RACE reads via MiXCR and lists one record per CDR3 protein. The sample lists a few hundred thousand distinct CDR3 sequences; about 27% were seen once. The data also belong to a second study, concerning T cells of mothers and their children.

Sample: blood. The source of these receptors is a boy under 10 years old in good health.

The chain recombines TRBV10-3 with TRBJ2-7; perhaps TRBD2 as D (6 bases). Trimming took off 6 bases at V and 3 bases at J, with 9 bases between the two ends. This CDR3 region has 12 residues. Germline CDR1 is ENHRY and CDR2 is SYGVKD. CDR3 in amino acids: CAISGGFYEQYF. As DNA, the CDR3 is TGTGCCATCAGCGGGGGATTCTACGAGCAGTACTTC.

This clonotype was picked up many times. An end of the junction differs from the germline gene, which may be a read error. In DNA form, the CDR3 reads TGTGCTAGCAGGTTACAGGGGGCGCGGGGCTACACCTTC. Its translation: CASRLQGARGYTF. The rearrangement uses TRBV12-3 or TRBV12-4 and TRBJ1-2; 9 nucleotides agree with TRBD1. The CDR3 length is 13 residues.

V and J are TRBV10-3 and TRBJ1-1; D is undetermined. This CDR3 spans 11 amino acids. Germline CDR1 and CDR2: ENHRY and SYGVKD. Trimming shortened V by 4 bases and J by 8 bases, and 8 bases separated the two germline ends. The CDR3 DNA follows: TGTGCCATCAGTGGCGGAAGCGAAGCTTTCTTT. It codes for CAISGGSEAFF.

J is TRBJ2-1 and V is TRBV7-9; 12 nucleotides align to TRBD2. Germline-derived CDR1 and CDR2 are SEHNR and FQNEAQ (reference sequence). This CDR3 region has 15 residues. Trimming took 3 bases from V and 14 from J; bases not matched to a gene: 11. For the CDR3, the DNA is TGTGCCAGCAGCTTGCTGACTAGCGGGAGAGACGGGGAGTTCTTC. This encodes CASSLLTSGRDGEFF. The full variable domain, its missing parts supplied by reference TRBV7-9 and TRBJ2-1, is DTGVSQNPRHKITKRGQNVTFRCDPISEHNRLYWYRQTLGQGPEFLTYFQNEAQLEKSRLLSDRFSAERPKGSFSTLEIQRTEQGDSAMYLCASSLLTSGRDGEFFGPGTRLTVL.

The chain carries TRBV30 and TRBJ2-5; D gene ambiguous. CDR1 is GTSNPN, CDR2 SVGIG, per germline (reference sequence). Trimming took 4 bases from V and 5 from J, leaving 20 bases between them. The CDR3 has 15 residues. In DNA, the CDR3 is TGTGCCTGGACCTCCAGTTCTCTAGGTGGGGAGACCCAGTACTTC. Its protein is CAWTSSSLGGETQYF.

This clonotype was seen a few times. A read error may produce the germline difference seen at one junction end. The chain has TRBV5-1 and TRBJ1-2; D may be TRBD1 (5 bases). Germline values: CDR1 SGHRS, CDR2 YFSETQ. There are 13 residues in the CDR3. CDR3 region: CASSLTRDYDYTF. The CDR3 DNA is TGCGCCAGCAGCTTGACCAGGGACTATGACTACACCTTC.

Turning to this clonotype: This may be a read error, as it is one base from a much larger clone. V and J are TRBV4-1 and TRBJ2-7; the D gene could be TRBD1 or TRBD2 (5 bases each). CDR1 is MGHRA and CDR2 is YSYEKL in the germline V gene. The length of the CDR3 is 15 residues. This CDR3 reads CASGQGDGPSYEQYF. CDR3 bases: TGCGCCAGCGGCCAAGGGGACGGGCCCTCCTACGAGCAGTACTTC.

The chain carries TRBV15 and TRBJ2-1; D unresolved. CDR3 length: 13 residues. V was shortened by 2 bases and J by 8 bases, with 10 bases between the two germline ends. Per germline, CDR1 LNHNV and CDR2 YYDKDF (reference sequence). CDR3 bases: TGTGCCACCAGCAGACCGATTGGGGATGAGCAGTTCTTC. It codes for CATSRPIGDEQFF.

About this clonotype: One junction end does not reproduce the germline sequence, and a read error may be involved. This chain joins TRBV6-5 and TRBJ2-1, with no clear D. Germline values: CDR1 MNHEY, CDR2 SVGAGI. CDR3 length: 11 residues. DNA of the CDR3: TGTGCCAGCAACAGAGACAATGAGCAGCTCTTC. This encodes CASNRDNEQLF.

This clonotype was picked up many times. The V gene is TRBV20-1, the J gene TRBJ2-1, with D uncertain. CDR1 and CDR2 from the germline V gene are DFQATT and SNEGSKA (reference sequence). The V gene lost 6 bases and the J gene lost 0 bases, with 15 bases spanning the gap. The CDR3 spans 15 residues. The CDR3 protein is CSAPKPTLSYNEQFF. DNA for the CDR3: TGCAGTGCGCCCAAACCAACTCTCTCCTACAATGAGCAGTTCTTC.

The rearrangement joins TRBV6-1 to TRBJ2-7, with 8 bases that match TRBD1. Germline V lookup: CDR1 MNHNS, CDR2 SASEGT. This CDR3 comprises 16 residues. V trimming: 5 bases; J trimming: 0 bases; junction bases outside the gene matches: 9. The CDR3 coding sequence is TGTGCCAGCAGTCCGAACCCGACAGGGGCCTCCTACGAGCAGTACTTC. Translation: CASSPNPTGASYEQYF.

In this sample, this clonotype turned up a few times. This rearrangement joins TRBV12-3 or TRBV12-4 to TRBJ2-1; no clear D. The CDR3 extends over 13 amino acids. V dropped 0 bases and J dropped 5 bases, with 5 bases sitting between them. The CDR3 region is CASSLAIDNEQFF. CDR3 nucleotide sequence: TGTGCCAGCAGTTTAGCGATCGACAATGAGCAGTTCTTC.

The chain uses TRBV7-2 and TRBJ1-1; no clear D. V dropped 2 bases and J dropped 6 bases, with 13 bases sitting between them. Germline assignment: CDR1 SGHTA and CDR2 FQGNSA. The CDR3 extends over 14 amino acids. The CDR3 region is CASSLSWGGSEAFF. For the CDR3, the DNA is TGTGCCAGCAGCTTATCCTGGGGAGGCTCTGAAGCTTTCTTT.